The 28 T cell receptor beta chains below all came from one sample that was sequenced in a study of T cells in narcolepsy. The assay was immunoSEQ multiplex PCR, and TCRdb's table has in-frame clones only and misses some. Altogether 25,000 to 35,000 clones are present, around 78% being singletons, with the ten largest covering 1.2%. The sample comprised CD45RA- memory CD4+ T cells from PBMCs. The receptors come from a human donor with narcolepsy.

CDR3: CASSDLAGAYNEQFF. The CDR3 bases are TGTGCCAGCAGCGATCTAGCGGGGGCCTACAATGAGCAGTTCTTC. The genes are TRBV9 and TRBJ2-1; TRBD2 agrees at 10 bases. The CDR3 consists of 15 residues. Germline CDR1 is SGDLS and CDR2 is YYNGEE. V gave up 3 bases and J gave up 2 bases; unmatched junction bases: 2.

This clone was observed a single time. The rearrangement joins TRBV6-1 to TRBJ2-7; 10 bases map to TRBD1. This CDR3 has 14 amino acids. V lost 8 bases, J lost 5 bases, and 9 bases stayed unmatched. Germline loops: CDR1 MNHNS, CDR2 SASEGT. CDR3 protein: CASSRDRGGDEQYF. The CDR3 nucleotides read TGTGCCAGCTCGAGGGACAGGGGCGGCGACGAGCAGTACTTC.

Relative to its sample, this clone is large. V and J are TRBV6-6 and TRBJ1-1; unclear D gene. The CDR3 length is 11 residues. With 2 bases removed from V and 5 bases from J, the gap between germline ends came to 3 bases. Germline CDR1 and CDR2: MNHNY and SVGAGI (reference sequence). The CDR3 sequence: CASSYRTEAFF. CDR3 in DNA: TGTGCCAGCAGTTACAGAACTGAAGCTTTCTTT.

This clone was seen once. The chain recombines TRBV30 with TRBJ1-2, with D possibly being TRBD1 (5 bases). CDR1 is GTSNPN, CDR2 SVGIG, per germline (reference sequence). This CDR3 spans 13 amino acids. With 0 bases removed from V and 7 bases from J, the gap between germline ends came to 12 bases. DNA for the CDR3: TGTGCCTGGAGTGTGGCAGTCGGGGGTGGCTACACCTTC. This gives the protein CAWSVAVGGGYTF. Variable domain in full (rest from reference TRBV30 and TRBJ1-2): SQTIHQWPATLVQPVGSPLSLECTVEGTSNPNLYWYRQAAGRGLQLLFYSVGIGQISSEVPQNLSASRPQDRQFILSSKKLLLSDSGFYLCAWSVAVGGGYTFGSGTRLTVV.

This chain joins TRBV29-1 and TRBJ1-1, with D perhaps TRBD1 (6 bases). The CDR3 runs 13 residues. From germline, CDR1 is SQVTM and CDR2 ANQGSEA. V lost 7 bases to trimming and J lost 1 base, with 13 bases between them. CDR3 nucleotides: TGCAGCGCTCAACAGGGAACGAACACTGAAGCTTTCTTT. Amino acids: CSAQQGTNTEAFF.

The rearrangement uses TRBV7-8 and TRBJ2-7; 9 positions agree with TRBD2. Germline CDR1 SGHVS, CDR2 FQNEAQ. The junction had 6 bases not matched to a gene; V was cut back by 1 base and J by 2 bases. The CDR3 loop spans 16 amino acids. CDR3 loop: CASSLGSLAGPYEQYF. For the CDR3, the DNA is TGTGCCAGCAGCTTAGGGAGCCTAGCGGGACCCTACGAGCAGTACTTC.

The rearrangement joins TRBV11-2 to TRBJ1-5; the D is unclear. Trimming stripped 2 bases from V and 1 base from J, with 3 bases between. CDR1 and CDR2 from the germline V gene are SGHAT and FQNNGV. The CDR3 has 13 amino acids. CDR3 nucleotides: TGTGCCAGCAGCTTAAAAAGCAATCAGCCCCAGCATTTT. Protein product: CASSLKSNQPQHF.

CDR3 nucleotides: TGCGCCAGCAGCTTGGAAGAGACCCAGTACTTC. Protein product: CASSLEETQYF. The chain is built from TRBV5-1 and TRBJ2-5; no clear D gene. The V end was cut by 0 bases, the J end by 3 bases, with 0 bases between. This CDR3 region has 11 residues. CDR1 is SGHRS and CDR2 is YFSETQ in the germline V gene.

The J gene is TRBJ2-7, the V gene TRBV10-3, with D tentatively TRBD1 (6 bases). This CDR3 region has 13 residues. With 6 bases removed from V and 3 bases from J, the gap between germline ends came to 12 bases. The germline V gene encodes CDR1 ENHRY and CDR2 SYGVKD. The CDR3 region has the DNA TGTGCCATCAGCGAGATGGACAGCTACGAGCAGTACTTC. The encoded protein is CAISEMDSYEQYF.

The rearrangement uses TRBV6-6 and TRBJ1-1; no firm D call. CDR1 is MNHNY and CDR2 is SVGAGI in the germline V gene (reference sequence). The CDR3 runs to 15 residues. Trimming pared 0 bases from V and 1 base from J, leaving 9 bases between. For the CDR3, the DNA is TGTGCCAGCAGTTACTCGTGGCAGGCGAACACTGAAGCTTTCTTT. Residues: CASSYSWQANTEAFF.

The table lists this clone with a few counts. The chain uses TRBV18 and TRBJ2-2; D not certain. Trimming removed 6 bases at V and 2 bases at J, with 16 bases between. Germline V CDR1 and CDR2: KGHSH, LQKENI. There are 16 residues in the CDR3. The CDR3 spells CASSRDRTANTGELFF. CDR3 bases: TGTGCCAGCTCGCGTGATCGGACGGCCAACACCGGGGAGCTGTTTTTT.

This chain links TRBV5-8 with TRBJ1-2; perhaps TRBD1 as D (6 bases). Trimming left V 1 base short and J 5 bases short, with 9 bases between. CDR1 and CDR2 from the germline V gene are SGHTS and YDEGEE. The CDR3 is 13 residues long. The CDR3 sequence is CASSLIGQYGYTF. For the CDR3, the DNA is TGTGCCAGCAGCTTGATTGGACAGTATGGCTACACCTTC.

The gene calls are TRBV6-6 and TRBJ1-1; 8 bases map to TRBD1. The CDR3 is 12 amino acids. Germline V gives CDR1 MNHNY, CDR2 SVGAGI (reference sequence). V lost 4 bases to trimming and J lost 10 bases; unmatched junction nucleotides: 5. The CDR3 nucleotides read TGTGCCAGCAGTTGGTCAGGGGGCTCAGCTTTCTTT. Protein product: CASSWSGGSAFF.

The V and J genes are TRBV6-5 and TRBJ2-7, with 7 bases matching TRBD1. The CDR3 is made up of 14 amino acids. CDR1 and CDR2 (germline): MNHEY, SVGAGI. V gave up 4 bases and J gave up 2 bases; unmatched junction bases: 5. The chain's CDR3 is CASSFSTGPYEQYF. In nucleotides, the CDR3 is TGTGCCAGCAGTTTCTCGACAGGGCCCTACGAGCAGTACTTC.

In its sample, this clone was seen once. This rearrangement joins TRBV4-1 to TRBJ1-6; D not resolved. V was trimmed by 4 bases and J by 7 bases, leaving 14 bases between them. Germline values: CDR1 MGHRA, CDR2 YSYEKL. The CDR3 sequence is 15 residues long. CDR3 residues: CASSPGTDLNSPLHF. The DNA for the CDR3 is TGCGCCAGCAGCCCTGGCACAGACTTGAATTCACCCCTCCACTTT.

This chain connects TRBV27 to TRBJ2-5, with a tentative D call TRBD1 (6 bases). The germline CDR1 and CDR2 sequences are MNHEY and SMNVEV (reference sequence). The CDR3 runs 17 residues. The ends were cut back, 2 bases at V and 5 bases at J, with 21 bases in the middle. CDR3 in DNA: TGTGCCAGCAGTTTAGGGCAGGGGAGTGGGTTCAGGGAGACCCAGTACTTC. As protein: CASSLGQGSGFRETQYF.

The chain joins TRBV19 to TRBJ1-5; D is ambiguous. The CDR3 contains 12 residues. Germline CDR1 LNHDA, CDR2 SQIVND (reference sequence). V gave up 1 base and J gave up 5 bases, with 3 bases separating them. The CDR3 DNA is TGTGCCAGTAGTATAGGGTATCAGCCCCAGCATTTT. It is translated as CASSIGYQPQHF.

Here the CDR3 DNA reads TGTGCCAGCAGCCTCATGGGACAGGGGGAAGATACGCAGTATTTT. Translation: CASSLMGQGEDTQYF. This chain uses TRBV7-9 with TRBJ2-3; 11 bases fit TRBD1. The CDR3 is 15 amino acids. V lost 5 bases, J lost 5 bases, and 6 bases stayed unmatched. Looked up from germline, CDR1 is SEHNR and CDR2 is FQNEAQ (reference sequence).

In its sample, this clone was seen once. In DNA form, the CDR3 reads TGTGCCAGCAGCCTGGACAATGAGCAGTTCTTC. It encodes CASSLDNEQFF. V is TRBV4-2 and J is TRBJ2-1; no definite D call. Germline V gene data show CDR1 as LGHNA and CDR2 as YNFKEQ. CDR3 length: 11 residues. V lost 4 bases, J lost 5 bases, and 3 bases lay in between.

The gene calls are TRBV30 and TRBJ1-4; D gene uncertain. The V gene's germline CDR1 is GTSNPN and CDR2 SVGIG (reference sequence). The germline V and J ends were trimmed by 2 bases and 3 bases, with 4 bases remaining between them. CDR3 length: 12 residues. The DNA of the CDR3 is TGTGCCTGGAGTATGGCTAATGAAAAACTGTTTTTT. This codes for CAWSMANEKLFF. Using reference TRBV30 and TRBJ1-4 for the parts outside the CDR3, the full variable domain is SQTIHQWPATLVQPVGSPLSLECTVEGTSNPNLYWYRQAAGRGLQLLFYSVGIGQISSEVPQNLSASRPQDRQFILSSKKLLLSDSGFYLCAWSMANEKLFFGSGTQLSVL.

V is TRBV30 and J is TRBJ2-5; D is ambiguous. V was shortened by 0 bases and J by 5 bases, with 7 bases between the two germline ends. The CDR3 consists of 12 residues. The germline V gene has CDR1 GTSNPN and CDR2 SVGIG (reference sequence). CDR3 bases: TGTGCCTGGAGTGTTGGCTGGGAGACCCAGTACTTC. It is translated as CAWSVGWETQYF.

This clone was picked up a small number of times. V gene TRBV19 combines with J gene TRBJ2-3; no firm D call. V lost 7 bases to trimming and J lost 6 bases, with 8 bases between them. This CDR3 comprises 11 residues. In germline, CDR1 is LNHDA, CDR2 SQIVND (reference sequence). CDR3 residues: CASKKADTQYF. CDR3 nucleotide sequence: TGTGCCAGTAAGAAGGCGGATACGCAGTATTTT.

The rearrangement links TRBV28 to TRBJ2-1, with 9 nucleotides matching TRBD2. Trimming took 3 bases from V and 10 from J; bases not matched to a gene: 13. This CDR3 is built from 16 residues. CDR1 is MDHEN, CDR2 SYDVKM, per germline. The DNA of the CDR3 is TGTGCCAGCAGTTTTTTTTTGCGGGGGGGGATCAACGAGCAGTTCTTC. Translation gives CASSFFLRGGINEQFF.

The J gene is TRBJ2-7, the V gene TRBV7-2; tentatively, D is TRBD1 (5 bases). Per germline, CDR1 SGHTA and CDR2 FQGNSA. The CDR3 covers 14 residues. The V gene lost 5 bases and the J gene lost 2 bases, with 13 bases spanning the gap. The CDR3 sequence: CASSVRGSPYEQYF. DNA for the CDR3: TGTGCCAGCAGCGTAAGGGGCAGTCCCTACGAGCAGTACTTC.

The chain is built from TRBV5-1 and TRBJ1-1; TRBD1 matches at 7 bases. This CDR3 region has 15 residues. J gave up 0 bases and V 0 bases, and 2 bases lay outside the gene matches. The germline CDR1 and CDR2 sequences are SGHRS and YFSETQ. CDR3 sequence: CASSLDRGLNTEAFF. For the CDR3, the DNA is TGCGCCAGCAGCTTGGACAGGGGACTGAACACTGAAGCTTTCTTT.

The table lists this clone with a few counts. The chain has TRBV5-6 and TRBJ2-7; maybe TRBD2 (6 bases). With 1 base removed from V and 3 bases from J, the gap between germline ends came to 11 bases. Germline-derived CDR1 and CDR2 are SGHDT and YYEEEE. The CDR3 runs 14 residues. The CDR3, as DNA: TGTGCCAGCAGCTTGTTCGGGGGACTCTACGAGCAGTACTTC. Protein sequence: CASSLFGGLYEQYF.

The chain recombines TRBV5-8 with TRBJ2-3, with TRBD1 as a possible D gene (5 bases). CDR3 size: 14 residues. Germline CDR1 reads SGHTS; CDR2 reads YDEGEE. V shed 4 bases and J shed 2 bases, with 11 bases lying between them. In DNA form, the CDR3 reads TGTGCCAGCAGCCTCCAGGGAACCACAGATACGCAGTATTTT. Its protein product is CASSLQGTTDTQYF.

This rearrangement joins TRBV6-1 to TRBJ1-2, with D possibly matching TRBD1 (5 bases). The CDR3 contains 16 residues. Germline V lookup: CDR1 MNHNS, CDR2 SASEGT. The V end was cut by 2 bases, the J end by 5 bases, with 18 bases between. The CDR3 protein is CASSERPIRDGYGYTF. In nucleotides, the CDR3 is TGTGCCAGCAGTGAAAGACCGATCAGGGATGGATATGGCTACACCTTC.